The present entry profiles one T cell receptor beta chain with its context. This record comes from a study of graft-versus-host responses after intestinal transplantation. Study-wide context: For about three years after anti-thymocyte globulin induction, all recipients took tacrolimus and steroids.

Libraries were prepared by immunoSEQ multiplex PCR; TCRdb keeps only in-frame clonotypes and omits some of them. The sample lists 25,000 to 30,000 clones; 90% to 95% were seen once. The specimen was PBMCs, collected roughly 62 days after intestinal transplant. The source is a human patient who received an intestinal transplant, so some T cells may come from the graft donor.

The CDR3 bases are TGTGCCAGCAGAGACCAACTAGCGGGCCTAAGCACAGATACGCAGTATTTT. As protein: CASRDQLAGLSTDTQYF. The rearrangement uses TRBV2 and TRBJ2-3; 9 bases line up with TRBD2. The CDR3 is 17 residues long. The germline V gene encodes CDR1 SNHLY and CDR2 FYNNEI. The J segment lost 0 bases and the V segment lost 6 bases, leaving 10 bases of the junction unmatched.